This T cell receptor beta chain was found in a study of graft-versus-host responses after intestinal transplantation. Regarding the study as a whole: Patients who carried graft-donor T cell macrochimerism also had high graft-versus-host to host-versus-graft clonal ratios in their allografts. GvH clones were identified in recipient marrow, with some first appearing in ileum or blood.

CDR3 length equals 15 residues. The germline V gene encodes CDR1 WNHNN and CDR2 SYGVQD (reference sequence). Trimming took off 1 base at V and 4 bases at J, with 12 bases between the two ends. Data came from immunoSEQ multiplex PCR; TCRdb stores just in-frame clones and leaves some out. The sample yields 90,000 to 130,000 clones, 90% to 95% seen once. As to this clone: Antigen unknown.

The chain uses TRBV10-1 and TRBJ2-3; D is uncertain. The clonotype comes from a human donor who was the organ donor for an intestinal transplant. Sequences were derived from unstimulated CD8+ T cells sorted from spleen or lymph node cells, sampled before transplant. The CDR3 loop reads CASSELRDTADTQYF. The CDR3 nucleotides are TGCGCCAGCAGTGAGTTACGAGACACGGCAGATACGCAGTATTTT.